Sequencing of this T cell receptor beta chain was carried out in a study of human T cells and chemical hapten exposure. Trimming shortened V by 6 bases and J by 0 bases, and 22 bases separated the two germline ends. Per the germline V gene, CDR1 is SGHDT and CDR2 is YYEEEE. This CDR3 comprises 19 residues. TCRdb used MiXCR to reprocess the RACE reads, holding one entry per CDR3 protein. The data contain approximately 81,000 distinct CDR3 sequences, over 8.5% of them singletons. This clonotype was counted many times. Sample time point: healthy volunteer bleed at 6 weeks. Unseparated into fractions, whole blood served as the source from which total RNA was extracted.

This sequence originates from a male donor in good health. Some clones in this sample may be carry-over from other donors' samples. J is TRBJ1-6 and V is TRBV5-6; D is unresolved. What was sequenced was whole blood. The CDR3 DNA reads as TGTGCCAGCAACGAAAATCATTGGGAAGAGAGCTCCTATAATTCACCCCTCCACTTT. Translation gives CASNENHWEESSYNSPLHF.